The 14 T cell receptor beta chains in this list originate from one sample, sequenced in a study of blood T cell repertoires in COVID-19. The assay was immunoSEQ multiplex PCR, and TCRdb's table has in-frame clones only and misses some. The sample shows around 400,000 clones, around four fifths of them seen only once. The material sequenced was PBMCs or T cells enriched from blood (not recorded which). Receptors originate from a woman aged 50 to 60 who had recovered from COVID-19.

This chain links TRBV27 with TRBJ1-2, with D maybe TRBD1 (5 bases). The V gene's germline CDR1 is MNHEY and CDR2 SMNVEV (reference sequence). Trimming stripped 6 bases from V and 6 bases from J, with 14 bases between. The CDR3 covers 13 residues. The CDR3 DNA is TGTGCCAGCAGGGAGAGACAGACCCATGGCTACACCTTC. Residues: CASRERQTHGYTF.

Note on this clone: Different DNA sequences within this sample yield the same CDR3. This chain uses TRBV29-1 with TRBJ2-2, with TRBD2 matching 10 bases. From germline, CDR1 is SQVTM and CDR2 ANQGSEA. The CDR3 sequence is 17 residues long. V gave up 6 bases and J gave up 8 bases; unmatched junction bases: 18. This CDR3 reads CSVGTSSGSLIGGELFF. CDR3 sequence (DNA): TGCAGCGTGGGGACGTCTAGCGGGAGCCTTATTGGTGGGGAGCTGTTTTTT.

The chain couples TRBV29-1 to TRBJ2-7; 13 nucleotides agree with TRBD2. Germline V CDR1 and CDR2: SQVTM, ANQGSEA. J gave up 7 bases and V 7 bases, and 7 bases lay outside the gene matches. The CDR3 runs to 13 residues. The CDR3 DNA follows: TGCAGCGCACGGACTAGCGGGAGAGGAGAGCAGTACTTC. This encodes CSARTSGRGEQYF.

The rearrangement uses TRBV4-3 and TRBJ1-5, with a tentative D call TRBD1 (6 bases). The germline gives CDR1 LGHNA, CDR2 YSLEER. This CDR3 is 17 amino acids long. V lost 1 base and J lost 0, with 13 bases in between. CDR3: CASSQVVDRSSNQPQHF. The DNA of the CDR3 is TGCGCCAGCAGCCAAGTTGTAGACAGGTCTAGCAATCAGCCCCAGCATTTT.

This clone was counted a few times. The chain recombines TRBV5-1 with TRBJ1-3; D call uncertain. V was shortened by 1 base and J by 0 bases, with 8 bases between the two germline ends. Germline V gene data show CDR1 as SGHRS and CDR2 as YFSETQ. This CDR3 has 15 amino acids. DNA for the CDR3: TGCGCCAGCAGCTTGTCGGGTATCTCTGGAAACACCATATATTTT. This encodes CASSLSGISGNTIYF.

V and J are TRBV6-5 and TRBJ1-5; D unresolved. The CDR3 loop spans 14 amino acids. Between the trimmed V and J ends, which lost 6 bases and 3 bases, there was a span of 12 bases. Germline CDR1 reads MNHEY; CDR2 reads SVGAGI. CDR3 nucleotides: TGTGCCAGCAGGGATGGCGGCGACAATCAGCCCCAGCATTTT. Its translation is CASRDGGDNQPQHF.

V is TRBV29-1 and J is TRBJ2-7; possibly TRBD1 for D (6 bases). V was clipped by 6 bases and J by 3 bases, with 15 bases between them. The CDR3 has 13 amino acids. Germline CDR1 SQVTM, CDR2 ANQGSEA. The CDR3 loop is CSVAQTQGYEQYF. The CDR3, as DNA: TGCAGCGTGGCTCAGACACAGGGCTACGAGCAGTACTTC.

This chain uses TRBV6-2 or TRBV6-3 with TRBJ2-7; D ambiguous. Trimming removed 6 bases at V and 5 bases at J, with 11 bases between. Germline lookup yields CDR1 MNHEY and CDR2 SVGEGT. This CDR3 region has 12 residues. The CDR3 reads CASSFSFHEQYF. For the CDR3, the DNA is TGTGCCAGCAGCTTCTCCTTTCACGAGCAGTACTTC.

This clone was counted a single time. The rearrangement uses TRBV29-1 and TRBJ2-2; 10 positions agree with TRBD1. CDR3 size: 14 residues. Trimming cost V 7 bases and J 1 base; bases outside gene matches: 3. CDR1 and CDR2 from the germline V gene are SQVTM and ANQGSEA. CDR3 in DNA: TGCAGCGGGAGGACAGGGGGGAACACCGGGGAGCTGTTTTTT. Protein sequence: CSGRTGGNTGELFF.

This chain joins TRBV19 and TRBJ1-1, with 7 bases aligning to TRBD1. Germline-derived CDR1 and CDR2 are LNHDA and SQIVND (reference sequence). Unmatched junction bases numbered 2, after V lost 3 bases and J lost 7 bases. The CDR3 is 12 amino acids. The CDR3: CASSIWDSEAFF. In DNA form, the CDR3 reads TGTGCCAGTAGTATTTGGGACAGTGAAGCTTTCTTT.

The chain joins TRBV15 to TRBJ1-1; D perhaps matches TRBD1 (6 bases). The germline CDR1 and CDR2 sequences are LNHNV and YYDKDF (reference sequence). The CDR3 extends over 14 amino acids. The V end lost 6 bases, the J end lost 8 bases, and 19 bases lay between the germline ends. The CDR3 DNA reads TGTGCCACCAGAGCGGGACACACTAGCAAAGAAGCTTTCTTT. This sequence encodes CATRAGHTSKEAFF.

This chain connects TRBV7-9 to TRBJ2-1; no clear D gene. The CDR3 consists of 15 residues. Deletions cut 3 bases from V and 1 base from J, with 10 bases between. CDR1 is SEHNR and CDR2 is FQNEAQ in the germline V gene (reference sequence). The CDR3 reads CASSFGFTSYNEQFF. Written as DNA, the CDR3 is TGTGCCAGCAGCTTTGGCTTTACATCCTACAATGAGCAGTTCTTC.

The chain recombines TRBV6-5 with TRBJ1-1, with 9 bases matching TRBD1. Per germline, CDR1 MNHEY and CDR2 SVGAGI. V gave up 4 bases and J gave up 8 bases; unmatched junction bases: 5. The CDR3 has 13 residues. CDR3 coding DNA: TGTGCCAGCAGTTTCATGGGACAGGGCGAAGCTTTCTTT. This translates into CASSFMGQGEAFF.

The chain employs TRBV29-1 and TRBJ2-7; 9 nucleotides agree with TRBD1. This CDR3 is 12 amino acids long. V lost 7 bases to trimming and J lost 3 bases; unmatched junction nucleotides: 4. The germline CDR1 and CDR2 sequences are SQVTM and ANQGSEA. The CDR3 nucleotides read TGCAGCGCCCGGACAGGGGTCTACGAGCAGTACTTC. Translation gives CSARTGVYEQYF.